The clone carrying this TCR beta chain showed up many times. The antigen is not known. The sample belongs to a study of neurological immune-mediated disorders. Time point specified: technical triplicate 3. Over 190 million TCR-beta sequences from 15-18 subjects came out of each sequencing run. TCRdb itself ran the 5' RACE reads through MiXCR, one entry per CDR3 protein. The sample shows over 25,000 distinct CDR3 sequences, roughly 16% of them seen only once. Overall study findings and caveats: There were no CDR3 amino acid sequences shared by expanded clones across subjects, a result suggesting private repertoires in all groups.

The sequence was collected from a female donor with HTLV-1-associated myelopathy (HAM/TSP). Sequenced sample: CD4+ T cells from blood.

As DNA, the CDR3 is TGTGCCAGCAGCACCGGTACATTACGATACGAGCAGTACTTC. It is translated as CASSTGTLRYEQYF. This chain uses TRBV7-2 with TRBJ2-7, with D unclear. The CDR3 has 14 amino acids. V was trimmed by 5 bases and J by 4 bases, leaving 15 bases between them. The germline gives CDR1 SGHTA, CDR2 FQGNSA.